A selection of T cell receptor beta chains follows, all from one sample in a study of CD8+ T cells in alopecia areata. Only in-frame clones appear in the TCRdb table, and some are missing; sequencing was by immunoSEQ multiplex PCR. Of 100,000 to 150,000 clones listed, roughly 58% are singletons. The sequencing here drew on CD4+ T cells sorted from blood, taken at week 0. The receptors were sampled from a human donor with alopecia areata. Both conserved end residues are part of each CDR3. D genes are given only for firm matches. Expanded clones are given a class, and other clones once, few, many or no size at all.

D gene,V gene,clone size,J gene,CDR3 DNA,CDR3 protein
TRBD1,TRBV4-2,NA,TRBJ2-2,TGTGCCAGCAGCCGACTGGGACAGTCGAACACCGGGGAGCTGTTTTTT,CASSRLGQSNTGELFF
TRBD2,TRBV28,few,TRBJ2-5,TGTGCCAGCACCAAGCGGGAGCGAGAGACCCAGTACTTC,CASTKRERETQYF
NA,TRBV25-1,NA,TRBJ1-3,TGTGCCAGCAGTGCCGCCGGCGAGAACACCATATATTTT,CASSAAGENTIYF
NA,TRBV2,NA,TRBJ1-1,TGTGCCAGCAGTGAAAGTCAGTCCGCCGCTGAAGCTTTCTTT,CASSESQSAAEAFF
NA,TRBV5-6,NA,TRBJ1-2,TGTGCCAGCAGCTTGGTTGCGAACTATGGCTACACCTTC,CASSLVANYGYTF
NA,TRBV18,NA,TRBJ2-7,TGTGCCAGCTCACCGAATTCACAGGGATCCTACGAGCAGTACTTC,CASSPNSQGSYEQYF
NA,TRBV15,NA,TRBJ2-5,TGTGCCACCAGCAGATTTACAGGGAACCAAGAGACCCAGTACTTC,CATSRFTGNQETQYF
NA,TRBV27,few,TRBJ2-7,TGTGCCAGCAGCCCCACGGACCCGGGACCGGGCTACGAGCAGTACTTC,CASSPTDPGPGYEQYF
NA,TRBV2,few,TRBJ2-1,TGTGCCAGGGACGGGGTCGGCAATGAGCAGTTCTTC,CARDGVGNEQFF
NA,TRBV29-1,few,TRBJ2-3,TGCAGCGTTGAGGACTCAAGCACAGATACGCAGTATTTT,CSVEDSSTDTQYF
TRBD2,TRBV7-6,NA,TRBJ2-5,TGTGCCAGCAGCTTGACTAGCGGGGGGGCCGGGGAGACCCAGTACTTC,CASSLTSGGAGETQYF
NA,TRBV13,NA,TRBJ2-5,TGTGCCAGCAGCCACCGGCGGGCTCTGGAGACCCAGTACTTC,CASSHRRALETQYF
NA,TRBV7-9,NA,TRBJ2-1,TGTGCCAGCAGCTTAAAGGGGGGACGAGAAATCGGCAATGAGCAGTTCTTC,CASSLKGGREIGNEQFF
NA,TRBV5-1,NA,TRBJ2-1,TGCGCCAGCAGCTCCAGCGAAGGGACCGGGCGGGCTGAGCAGTTCTTC,CASSSSEGTGRAEQFF
NA,TRBV9,once,TRBJ1-1,TGTGCCAGCAGCGTAGGCGCCACCACGAGGATCACTGAAGCTTTCTTT,CASSVGATTRITEAFF
NA,TRBV27,NA,TRBJ2-5,TGTGCCAGCACAGTTGGGGCGGGGATAGGAGAGACCCAGTACTTC,CASTVGAGIGETQYF
TRBD1,TRBV7-9,NA,TRBJ2-1,TGTGCCAGCAGCTCGTCTTACACAGGGGGGATTTACAATGAGCAGTTCTTC,CASSSSYTGGIYNEQFF
NA,TRBV6-6,few,TRBJ2-5,TGTGCCAGCAGAGGCGACGGCCCAAAGACCCAGTACTTC,CASRGDGPKTQYF
NA,TRBV5-1,NA,TRBJ1-1,TGCGCCAGCAGCTTGGTCGGGGGGCAGAACACTGAAGCTTTCTTT,CASSLVGGQNTEAFF
NA,TRBV7-9,few,TRBJ1-2,TGTGCCAGCAGCTTAGCTGACAGAGGCTACACCTTC,CASSLADRGYTF
TRBD2,TRBV4-3,NA,TRBJ2-5,TGCGCCAGCAGCCAACAACTAGCGAGAAGTCAAGAGACCCAGTACTTC,CASSQQLARSQETQYF
NA,TRBV5-1,NA,TRBJ2-7,TGCGCCAGCAGCTTGCAGTCAGAAACCTACGAGCAGTACTTC,CASSLQSETYEQYF
NA,TRBV5-6,NA,TRBJ2-1,TGTGCCAGCAGCCAGGATCCTAAGAGCAATGAGCAGTTCTTC,CASSQDPKSNEQFF
NA,TRBV5-4,NA,TRBJ2-7,TGTGCCAGCAGCTTGAGCACGGGGGATAGCTACGAGCAGTACTTC,CASSLSTGDSYEQYF
NA,TRBV6-5,NA,TRBJ1-6,TGTGCCAGCAGACCCTCGGGCAGCTATAATTCACCCCTCCACTTT,CASRPSGSYNSPLHF
NA,TRBV28,NA,TRBJ1-2,TGTGCCAGCAGTCAGGGGACGGCCGGGATCGACTATGGCTACACCTTC,CASSQGTAGIDYGYTF
NA,TRBV18,NA,TRBJ2-2,TGTGCCAGCTCACCACCGAGTCAGCCCGTCGGGGAGCTGTTTTTT,CASSPPSQPVGELFF
TRBD2,TRBV27,NA,TRBJ2-2,TGTGCCAGCAGTTTCGGCGGGGGGGCCGTCTACACCGGGGAGCTGTTTTTT,CASSFGGGAVYTGELFF
NA,TRBV2,few,TRBJ1-4,TGTGCCAGCAGCGCCTCCGGAACAATTGGTGAAAAACTGTTTTTT,CASSASGTIGEKLFF
TRBD1,TRBV5-1,NA,TRBJ2-2,TGCGCCAGCAGCCCGACAGGGGACACCGGGGAGCTGTTTTTT,CASSPTGDTGELFF
NA,TRBV5-1,few,TRBJ2-1,TGCGCCAGCAGCTCCGGGTCAGCATACAATGAGCAGTTCTTC,CASSSGSAYNEQFF
NA,TRBV18,NA,TRBJ1-1,TGTGCCAGCGGGGCTAAGCAGCCAGCTTTCTTT,CASGAKQPAFF
TRBD2,TRBV5-1,few,TRBJ2-2,TGCGCCAGCAGCTCGACTAGCCCCACCGGGGAGCTGTTTTTT,CASSSTSPTGELFF
TRBD2,TRBV6-6,NA,TRBJ2-1,TGTGCCAGCAGCCCCGGGACTAGCCCCTACAATGAGCAGTTCTTC,CASSPGTSPYNEQFF
NA,TRBV5-4,NA,TRBJ2-2,TGTGCCAGCAGCCAGGACTATGGGGGCACCGGGGAGCTGTTTTTT,CASSQDYGGTGELFF
NA,TRBV5-4,NA,TRBJ2-1,TGTGCCAGCAGCTACCCGACAGCCCAAAATGAGCAGTTCTTC,CASSYPTAQNEQFF
NA,TRBV29-1,few,TRBJ1-1,TGCAGCTCGAGGACCGCTGGGACTGAAGCTTTCTTT,CSSRTAGTEAFF
NA,TRBV7-6,few,TRBJ2-1,TGTGCCAGCAGCCCTGCCTCCTACAATGAGCAGTTCTTC,CASSPASYNEQFF
NA,TRBV7-9,NA,TRBJ2-6,TGTGCCAGCAGTTCTAGGGGATCTGGGGCCAACGTCCTGACTTTC,CASSSRGSGANVLTF
TRBD2,TRBV4-1,few,TRBJ2-1,TGCGCCAGCAGCCAAGGTCTAGCGGCTTCCTACAATGAGCAGTTCTTC,CASSQGLAASYNEQFF
NA,TRBV4-3,NA,TRBJ2-4,TGCGCCAGCAGCCGAGAGGGGACGGCCAAAAACATTCAGTACTTC,CASSREGTAKNIQYF
TRBD2,TRBV4-3,NA,TRBJ2-3,TGCGCCAGCAGCCAAGATCTGGGGGGAGGGTATTCTAGCACAGATACGCAGTATTTT,CASSQDLGGGYSSTDTQYF
NA,TRBV25-1,few,TRBJ2-5,TGTGCCAGCAGTTGGGGCTGGGAGACCCAGTACTTC,CASSWGWETQYF
NA,TRBV30,NA,TRBJ2-7,TGTGCCTGGAGTGCAATGGACGGATCCTACGAGCAGTACTTC,CAWSAMDGSYEQYF
TRBD1,TRBV6-6,NA,TRBJ2-5,TGTGCCAGCAGTTACTCTGGACAGGGGCCAGGGGAGACCCAGTACTTC,CASSYSGQGPGETQYF
TRBD1,TRBV7-2,NA,TRBJ2-5,TGTGCCAGCAGCTTAAGGGACAGGGGGTGGGAGACCCAGTACTTC,CASSLRDRGWETQYF
NA,TRBV9,NA,TRBJ2-4,TGTGCCAGCAGCGCAACCGGGGATCCCTATATAAACATTCAGTACTTC,CASSATGDPYINIQYF
TRBD2,TRBV5-1,NA,TRBJ2-5,TGCGCCAGCAGCTTGGTCCTAGCGGACAACCAAGAGACCCAGTACTTC,CASSLVLADNQETQYF
TRBD1,TRBV27,NA,TRBJ1-6,TGTGCCAGCAGTCTAGAGCAACCGGGACAGGGTTATTCACCCCTCCACTTT,CASSLEQPGQGYSPLHF